The TCR beta chain described here comes from a study of low-dose radiotherapy and immunotherapy resistance in tumors. The therapy administered to donors comprised nivolumab, ipilimumab, aspirin, low-dose cyclophosphamide and low-dose radiotherapy. Qualifying patients carried advanced solid tumors devoid of tumor-infiltrating lymphocytes. TRAV- and TRBV-specific primers, spanning alpha and beta chains, primed first-strand cDNA. A constant-region primer paired with the V-primer adapter amplified TCRs over approximately 18 PCR cycles. In vitro transcription was used to amplify the isolated mRNA. TCRdb re-called the reads with MiXCR, one entry per CDR3 protein. The table lists 5,600 or so distinct CDR3 sequences, roughly four fifths of them singletons, with approximately 5.9% in the top ten. The clonotype was recovered from a human donor with advanced metastatic prostate, ovarian, gallbladder or colorectal cancer (not recorded which). This table probably holds off-target reads from a library built for another chain.

The CDR3 loop reads CASSRPMGELFF. As DNA, the CDR3 is TGTGCCAGCAGCCGGCCGATGGGGGAGCTGTTTTTT. This chain joins TRBV6-6 and TRBJ2-2; D unclear. Looked up from germline, CDR1 is MNHNY and CDR2 is SVGAGI (reference sequence). The length of the CDR3 is 12 residues. V was pared by 6 bases and J by 8 bases, with 10 bases between.